The clone carrying this T cell receptor (beta chain) has just one count. Selected positively for CCR7 and CD45RO-negative, naive CD8 cells excluded terminally differentiated effector memory CD45RA+ cells. This specimen belongs to a study of shared clonotypes between healthy human individuals. The method was immunoSEQ multiplex PCR; TCRdb's version includes in-frame clones alone and lacks a portion of them. The data hold more than 550,000 clones, with around 90% observed a single time. From germline, CDR1 is MNHEY and CDR2 SMNVEV (reference sequence). Trimming shortened V by 2 bases and J by 1 base, and 12 bases separated the two germline ends. This CDR3 comprises 16 residues.

This sequence joins TRBV27 and TRBJ2-4, with a tentative D call TRBD2 (5 bases). Sequencing used naive CD8+ T cells sorted from blood. This sequence originates from a man aged 30 to 39 in good health. Written as DNA, the CDR3 is TGTGCCAGCAGTTTACCCCGGACTCGGGCCAAAAACATTCAGTACTTC. It is translated as CASSLPRTRAKNIQYF.